Shown below are 30 T cell receptor beta chains from a single sample sequenced in a study of blood T cell repertoires in COVID-19. Profiling relied on immunoSEQ multiplex PCR, and the TCRdb table lists in-frame clones only, not all of them. This sample carries about 50,000 clones, about 85% of them seen once, and the ten largest clones take around 7.5%. Material for sequencing was peripheral blood. The receptors were sampled from a man between 65 and 85 years old with active COVID-19.

The rearrangement links TRBV9 to TRBJ1-5; D not resolved. V lost 4 bases, J lost 1 base, and 12 bases lay in between. CDR1 and CDR2 (germline): SGDLS, YYNGEE. The CDR3 totals 15 residues. In DNA, the CDR3 is TGTGCCAGCAGCCCCCGGGATTCGAGCAATCAGCCCCAGCATTTT. Its translation is CASSPRDSSNQPQHF.

This rearrangement joins TRBV10-3 to TRBJ2-2; TRBD2 matches 13 bases. Losses at the gene ends were 4 bases for V and 5 bases for J; bases not matched to a gene: 4. There are 16 residues in the CDR3. Germline CDR1 is ENHRY and CDR2 is SYGVKD. CDR3 protein: CAISGLAGGGTGELFF. The CDR3 nucleotides are TGTGCCATCAGTGGACTAGCGGGGGGTGGTACCGGGGAGCTGTTTTTT.

The chain recombines TRBV12-3 or TRBV12-4 with TRBJ1-5; D not certain. The CDR3 runs to 13 residues. V was trimmed by 5 bases and J by 0 bases, leaving 5 bases between them. The CDR3 DNA is TGTGCCAGCAGTGAGTATAGCAATCAGCCCCAGCATTTT. It encodes CASSEYSNQPQHF.

The V and J genes are TRBV4-1 and TRBJ1-2; 7 bases are shared with TRBD1. Per the germline V gene, CDR1 is MGHRA and CDR2 is YSYEKL. This CDR3 region has 15 residues. Germline trimming cut 4 bases from V and 0 bases from J; bases unmatched to any gene: 5. This chain's CDR3 is CASSLPDRANYGYTF. The CDR3 coding sequence is TGCGCCAGCAGCCTGCCCGACAGGGCTAACTATGGCTACACCTTC.

This clone has a handful of counts. The V call is TRBV19, the J call TRBJ2-3; 11 bases are a match to TRBD1. V was pared by 4 bases and J by 4 bases, with 13 bases of the junction left unmatched. The CDR3 runs to 18 residues. CDR1 LNHDA and CDR2 SQIVND come from the germline V gene (reference sequence). The CDR3: CASSKYMDRGHVADTQYF. DNA of the CDR3: TGTGCCAGTAGTAAGTACATGGACAGGGGGCATGTAGCAGATACGCAGTATTTT.

The chain employs TRBV10-3 and TRBJ2-3; weak D call: TRBD2 (6 bases). Germline V gene lookup returns CDR1 ENHRY and CDR2 SYGVKD. V lost 3 bases and J lost 4, with 14 bases in between. This CDR3 has 15 amino acids. The CDR3 DNA reads TGTGCCATCAGTGAAAACGAGGGACTGGCAGATACGCAGTATTTT. Its translation: CAISENEGLADTQYF.

The rearrangement uses TRBV19 and TRBJ2-7, with 13 positions matching TRBD2. The CDR3 extends over 17 amino acids. J was trimmed by 1 base and V by 5 bases; bases with no gene match: 8. Germline assignment: CDR1 LNHDA and CDR2 SQIVND (reference sequence). The DNA of the CDR3 is TGTGCCAGTAGTTCAGGGACTAGCGGGGTCAAATCCTACGAGCAGTACTTC. Amino acid sequence: CASSSGTSGVKSYEQYF.

Here the CDR3 DNA reads TGTGCCAGCACCCCGACCCCGCGGAAACTGTTTTTT. It is translated as CASTPTPRKLFF. The rearrangement links TRBV6-1 to TRBJ1-4; no clear D gene. Germline CDR1 and CDR2: MNHNS and SASEGT. V was shortened by 7 bases and J by 11 bases, with 14 bases between the two germline ends. The CDR3 is 12 amino acids.

The chain uses TRBV29-1 and TRBJ1-4; maybe TRBD1 (5 bases). From germline, CDR1 is SQVTM and CDR2 ANQGSEA. The CDR3 is 11 amino acids. CDR3 sequence reads: CGGGTNEKLFF. The CDR3 DNA sequence: TGCGGGGGAGGAACTAATGAAAAACTGTTTTTT.

This rearrangement joins TRBV9 to TRBJ2-7, with 10 bases identical to TRBD2. Germline V gives CDR1 SGDLS, CDR2 YYNGEE. Trimming at V came to 2 bases and at J to 3 bases, leaving 2 bases not matched to a gene. This CDR3 has 14 residues. CDR3 region: CASSVSGGVYEQYF. CDR3 DNA: TGTGCCAGCAGCGTCAGCGGGGGGGTCTACGAGCAGTACTTC.

This chain uses TRBV15 with TRBJ1-4; perhaps TRBD1 as D (6 bases). Between the trimmed V and J ends, which lost 2 bases and 7 bases, there was a span of 17 bases. This CDR3 has 16 residues. The germline V gene encodes CDR1 LNHNV and CDR2 YYDKDF (reference sequence). The CDR3 is CATSRSPGARGEKLFF. DNA of the CDR3: TGTGCCACCAGCAGATCCCCAGGGGCCCGCGGTGAAAAACTGTTTTTT. The full variable domain, with the rest looked up from reference TRBV15 and TRBJ1-4, is DAMVIQNPRYQVTQFGKPVTLSCSQTLNHNVMYWYQQKSSQAPKLLFHYYDKDFNNEADTPDNFQSRRPNTSFCFLDIRSPGLGDTAMYLCATSRSPGARGEKLFFGSGTQLSVL.

This clone appeared a single time. J is TRBJ1-4 and V is TRBV5-5; TRBD1 aligns across 10 bases. V shed 2 bases, J shed 8 bases, and the junction held 6 bases outside the gene matches. The CDR3 is made up of 15 amino acids. Germline CDR1 SGHKS, CDR2 YYEKEE (reference sequence). For the CDR3, the DNA is TGTGCCAGCAGCTTCCCCGGGACAGGGGTGGAAAAACTGTTTTTT. Protein product: CASSFPGTGVEKLFF.

The rearrangement links TRBV7-9 to TRBJ1-2; 8 nucleotides agree with TRBD1. Germline values: CDR1 SEHNR, CDR2 FQNEAQ (reference sequence). The CDR3 has 13 amino acids. After removal of 4 bases from V and 14 bases from J, the junction contained 12 bases not matched to a gene. The DNA for the CDR3 is TGTGCCAGCAGCTCGGGGACAGGCCTAGGAGGTACCTTC. As protein: CASSSGTGLGGTF. The full variable domain, with the rest looked up from reference TRBV7-9 and TRBJ1-2, is DTGVSQNPRHKITKRGQNVTFRCDPISEHNRLYWYRQTLGQGPEFLTYFQNEAQLEKSRLLSDRFSAERPKGSFSTLEIQRTEQGDSAMYLCASSSGTGLGGTFGSGTRLTVV.

Here the CDR3 reads CASRYRGNFGNQPQHF. The CDR3, as DNA: TGTGCCAGCAGGTACAGGGGGAATTTCGGCAATCAGCCCCAGCATTTT. The genes are TRBV27 and TRBJ1-5, with 8 bases identical to TRBD1. V gave up 6 bases and J gave up 2 bases; unmatched junction bases: 9. The germline CDR1 and CDR2 sequences are MNHEY and SMNVEV (reference sequence). CDR3 length equals 16 residues.

This clone appeared once. The chain joins TRBV27 to TRBJ1-2; possible D gene TRBD1, 6 bases. The CDR3 covers 16 residues. Germline values: CDR1 MNHEY, CDR2 SMNVEV (reference sequence). Trimming removed 4 bases at V and 1 base at J, with 16 bases between. CDR3 bases: TGTGCCAGCAGTTCACCAGGCAGGGGCGGTAACTATGGCTACACCTTC. Residues: CASSSPGRGGNYGYTF.

This rearrangement joins TRBV7-9 to TRBJ1-1; 7 bases align to TRBD1. Germline V gene data show CDR1 as SEHNR and CDR2 as FQNEAQ (reference sequence). The CDR3 totals 15 residues. V was pared by 5 bases and J by 13 bases, with 19 bases of the junction left unmatched. The CDR3 DNA is TGTGCCAGCAGCCCCTCCCCTGGCAGACACCAGGGGGTTTTCTTT. Amino acid sequence: CASSPSPGRHQGVFF.

The chain links TRBV5-1 to TRBJ2-2; 9 bases line up with TRBD1. The germline V gene has CDR1 SGHRS and CDR2 YFSETQ. The junction had 13 bases not matched to a gene; V was cut back by 4 bases and J by 6 bases. The CDR3 totals 17 residues. CDR3 DNA sequence: TGCGCCAGCAGCAGGGCTTCCGGGACAGGGCAGTCCGGGGAGCTGTTTTTT. Its translation is CASSRASGTGQSGELFF.

The sample holds a few counts of this clone. The V call is TRBV2, the J call TRBJ1-3; tentative D call: TRBD1 (5 bases). CDR3 length: 14 amino acids. The germline gives CDR1 SNHLY, CDR2 FYNNEI. V lost 5 bases and J 4 bases, leaving 12 bases between the germline ends. CDR3 DNA sequence: TGTGCCAGCAGTACAGACAGATCCGGAAACACCATATATTTT. Translation: CASSTDRSGNTIYF.

The gene calls are TRBV3-1 (or the pseudogene TRBV3-2) and TRBJ2-1; the match to TRBD2 covers 12 bases. With 0 bases clipped from V and 8 bases from J, the junction kept 5 bases outside the gene matches. Germline CDR1 and CDR2: LGHDT and YNNKEL (reference sequence). CDR3 length: 16 amino acids. CDR3 nucleotide sequence: TGTGCCAGCAGCCAAGAGGCTAGCGGGGGGGAAGATGAGCAGTTCTTC. Residues: CASSQEASGGEDEQFF.

J is TRBJ2-3 and V is TRBV5-1, with 9 bases lining up with TRBD1. The CDR3 runs 17 residues. V shed 2 bases and J 2 bases; nucleotides not matched to a gene: 9. Germline lookup yields CDR1 SGHRS and CDR2 YFSETQ. The CDR3 nucleotides are TGCGCCAGCAGCTTTGGGGACAGGGACAGGGACACAGATACGCAGTATTTT. Protein: CASSFGDRDRDTDTQYF.

The chain's CDR3 is CASSSGTGRGETQYF. CDR3 in DNA: TGCGCCAGCAGCTCCGGGACAGGGCGGGGAGAGACCCAGTACTTC. The chain couples TRBV5-1 to TRBJ2-5; the match to TRBD1 covers 9 bases. V dropped 3 bases and J dropped 4; count of bases not matched to a gene: 7. The CDR3 runs 15 residues. Germline CDR1 and CDR2: SGHRS and YFSETQ. Variable domain in full (rest from reference TRBV5-1 and TRBJ2-5): KAGVTQTPRYLIKTRGQQVTLSCSPISGHRSVSWYQQTPGQGLQFLFEYFSETQRNKGNFPGRFSGRQFSNSRSEMNVSTLELGDSALYLCASSSGTGRGETQYFGPGTRLLVL.

This chain connects TRBV6-2 or TRBV6-3 to TRBJ1-2; 8 nucleotides match TRBD1. This CDR3 is built from 12 residues. Germline-derived CDR1 and CDR2 are MNHEY and SVGEGT. V lost 5 bases, J lost 4 bases, and 0 bases stayed unmatched. CDR3 in DNA: TGTGCCAGCAGTACAGGGGGCTATGGCTACACCTTC. Residues: CASSTGGYGYTF.

The chain is built from TRBV29-1 and TRBJ2-5; 10 nucleotides line up with TRBD1. From germline, CDR1 is SQVTM and CDR2 ANQGSEA. Trimming took 1 base from V and 4 from J; bases not matched to a gene: 3. This CDR3 has 14 residues. CDR3 protein: CSVEGTGGGETQYF. For the CDR3, the DNA is TGCAGCGTTGAAGGGACAGGGGGAGGAGAGACCCAGTACTTC.

The chain employs TRBV2 and TRBJ1-5; 7 bases are shared with TRBD1. J lost 0 bases, V lost 7 bases, and 6 bases had no gene match. CDR3 length: 15 amino acids. Germline CDR1 SNHLY, CDR2 FYNNEI. CDR3 coding DNA: TGTGCCAGCACCCAGACAGGGTCTAGCAATCAGCCCCAGCATTTT. Translated, it gives CASTQTGSSNQPQHF.

This clone showed up just a few times. The rearrangement links TRBV6-6 to TRBJ2-3; 11 bases map to TRBD1. Per germline, CDR1 MNHNY and CDR2 SVGAGI (reference sequence). This CDR3 is built from 16 residues. Trimming at V came to 2 bases and at J to 3 bases, leaving 4 bases not matched to a gene. The CDR3 nucleotides read TGTGCCAGCAGTTACCCCGGACAGGGGGCAACAGATACGCAGTATTTT. As protein: CASSYPGQGATDTQYF.

The chain is built from TRBV7-3 and TRBJ2-1; D unclear. This CDR3 spans 13 amino acids. Germline CDR1 SGHTA, CDR2 FQGTGA. Trimming removed 2 bases at V and 5 bases at J, with 7 bases between. The chain's CDR3 is CASSLRLNNEQFF. The CDR3 region has the DNA TGTGCCAGCAGCTTACGCCTAAACAATGAGCAGTTCTTC.

The chain is built from TRBV30 and TRBJ1-2; D gene uncertain. The CDR3 has 15 residues. CDR1 and CDR2 from the germline V gene are GTSNPN and SVGIG (reference sequence). Trimming removed 0 bases at V and 8 bases at J, with 19 bases between. The DNA for the CDR3 is TGTGCCTGGAGTGTACGGAGACTAGGGATGAGCGGCTACACCTTC. Translating gives CAWSVRRLGMSGYTF.

This clone came up once. This chain connects TRBV28 to TRBJ1-2; tentatively, D is TRBD1 (6 bases). CDR1 and CDR2 from the germline V gene are MDHEN and SYDVKM. The CDR3 runs to 15 residues. Trimming left V 1 base short and J 3 bases short, with 12 bases between. The CDR3 is CASSLLGGGDYGYTF. Here the CDR3 DNA reads TGTGCCAGCAGTTTATTAGGGGGGGGTGACTATGGCTACACCTTC.

This clone appeared a single time. The chain employs TRBV2 and TRBJ2-2; a possible D gene is TRBD1 (5 bases). This CDR3 is built from 11 residues. The germline CDR1 and CDR2 sequences are SNHLY and FYNNEI. Trimming pared 8 bases from V and 7 bases from J, leaving 8 bases between. CDR3 nucleotides: TGTGCCAGCCAGGGTGACGGGGAGCTGTTTTTT. Protein sequence: CASQGDGELFF.

This clone was recorded only once. J is TRBJ1-2 and V is TRBV9, with a possible D match to TRBD1 (5 bases). The V end lost 2 bases, the J end lost 13 bases, and 18 bases lay between the germline ends. CDR1 is SGDLS, CDR2 YYNGEE, per germline. CDR3 size: 13 residues. The CDR3 loop reads CASSVGGVRTITF. In DNA, the CDR3 is TGTGCCAGCAGCGTTGGAGGGGTGCGCACCATCACCTTC.